This T cell receptor beta chain comes out of a study of cytomegalovirus exposure and HLA in healthy donors. Study overall: Genotyping showed 81% of over 350 donors falling in the Caucasian-associated ancestry cluster. Regarding the study as a whole: Three CMV-associated chains proved CMV antigen-specific in vitro. Equally common other TCR beta chains were less clonally expanded than HLA-associated ones, a later analysis found.

With 60 Vbeta and 13 Jbeta primers, the PCR was carried out. The method was immunoSEQ multiplex PCR; TCRdb's version includes in-frame clones alone and lacks a portion of them. This sample yields 110,000 to 150,000 clones, of which 60% to 80% are seen a single time; 4% to 6% belongs to the top ten. In its sample, this clone was seen once. Its target is unknown. What was sequenced was PBMCs. This receptor was identified in a woman aged 45-59 years in good health and CMV-seronegative.

The DNA for the CDR3 is TGTGCCAGCAGCCAACTCGCCACAGGGGCCGAGCAGTACTTC. Its translation is CASSQLATGAEQYF. The chain has TRBV14 and TRBJ2-7; 7 positions match TRBD1. This CDR3 is built from 14 residues. After removal of 2 bases from V and 6 bases from J, the junction contained 7 bases not matched to a gene. Germline V gene lookup returns CDR1 SGHDN and CDR2 FVKESK.